This T cell receptor beta chain originates from a study of T cell changes during pregnancy in multiple sclerosis. The germline CDR1 and CDR2 sequences are SGHAT and FQNNGV. Trimming removed 4 bases from V and 0 bases from J; junction bases left unmatched: 8. This CDR3 has 16 residues. Sequenced by immunoSEQ multiplex PCR; TCRdb stores in-frame clones only, minus some. The table records 35,000 to 50,000 clones, roughly nine tenths of them present only once. The sequencing used CD4+ T cells from peripheral blood mononuclear cells, collected after pregnancy. This TCR was recovered from a female donor with multiple sclerosis, enrolled in a pregnancy study. The chain combines TRBV11-2 with TRBJ2-7; 8 bases are shared with TRBD2. The CDR3 DNA reads TGTGCCAGCAGCTCCGTAGCGGGAAGGAGCTCCTACGAGCAGTACTTC. Translation gives CASSSVAGRSSYEQYF.